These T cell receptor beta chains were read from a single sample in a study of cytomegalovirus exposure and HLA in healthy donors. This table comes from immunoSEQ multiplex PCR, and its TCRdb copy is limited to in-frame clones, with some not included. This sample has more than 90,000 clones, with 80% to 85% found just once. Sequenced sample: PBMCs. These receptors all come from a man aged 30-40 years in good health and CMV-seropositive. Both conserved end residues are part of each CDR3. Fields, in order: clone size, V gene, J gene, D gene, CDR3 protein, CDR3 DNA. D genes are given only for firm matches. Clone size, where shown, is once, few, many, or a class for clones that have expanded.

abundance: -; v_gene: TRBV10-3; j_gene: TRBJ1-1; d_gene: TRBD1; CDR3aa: CAIRRDRGDTEAFF; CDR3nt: TGTGCCATCAGGCGGGACAGGGGTGACACTGAAGCTTTCTTT
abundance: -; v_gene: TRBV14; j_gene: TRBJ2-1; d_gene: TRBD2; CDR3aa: CASSQARTSGRAYNEQFF; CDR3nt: TGTGCCAGCAGCCAAGCCCGTACTAGCGGGAGGGCCTACAATGAGCAGTTCTTC
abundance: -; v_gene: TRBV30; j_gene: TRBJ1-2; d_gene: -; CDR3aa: CAWSGGSYGYTF; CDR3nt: TGTGCCTGGAGTGGCGGTAGCTATGGCTACACCTTC
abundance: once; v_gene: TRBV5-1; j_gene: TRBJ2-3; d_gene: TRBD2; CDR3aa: CASSSLAGGGTDTQYF; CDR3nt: TGCGCCAGCAGCTCCTTAGCGGGAGGGGGCACAGATACGCAGTATTTT
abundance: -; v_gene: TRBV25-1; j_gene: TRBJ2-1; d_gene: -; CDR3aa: CASSSLRSYNEQFF; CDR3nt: TGTGCCAGCTCTAGCTTGCGCTCCTACAATGAGCAGTTCTTC
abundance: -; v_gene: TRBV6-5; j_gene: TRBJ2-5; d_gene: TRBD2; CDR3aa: CASSYSLAGVGETQYF; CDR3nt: TGTGCCAGCAGTTATAGCCTAGCGGGAGTGGGAGAGACCCAGTACTTC
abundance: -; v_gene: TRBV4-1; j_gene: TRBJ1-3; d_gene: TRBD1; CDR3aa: CASSQVRDRGNTIYF; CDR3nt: TGCGCCAGCAGCCAAGTCAGGGACAGGGGAAACACTATATATTTT
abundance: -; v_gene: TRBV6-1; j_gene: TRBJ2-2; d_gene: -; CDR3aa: CASSRLGNTGEPFF; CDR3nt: TGTGCCAGCTCCCGACTAGGGAACACCGGGGAGCCGTTTTTT
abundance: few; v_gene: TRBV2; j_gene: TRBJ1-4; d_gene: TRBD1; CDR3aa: CASSLTGGGEKLFF; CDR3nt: TGTGCCAGCAGCTTGACAGGGGGCGGTGAAAAACTGTTTTTT
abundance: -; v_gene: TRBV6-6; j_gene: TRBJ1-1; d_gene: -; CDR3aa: CASSRDTRNTEAFF; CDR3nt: TGTGCCAGCAGCCGGGACACAAGAAACACTGAAGCTTTCTTT
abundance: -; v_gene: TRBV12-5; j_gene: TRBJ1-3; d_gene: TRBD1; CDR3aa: CASGSRQGRSGNTIYF; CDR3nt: TGTGCTAGTGGTTCCCGACAGGGACGTTCTGGAAACACCATATATTTT
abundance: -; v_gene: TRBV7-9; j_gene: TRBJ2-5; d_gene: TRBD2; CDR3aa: CASSPNRLAGARETQYF; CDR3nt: TGTGCCAGCAGCCCGAATCGACTAGCGGGAGCCCGAGAGACCCAGTACTTC
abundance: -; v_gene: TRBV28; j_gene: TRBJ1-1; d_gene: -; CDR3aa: CASRAGQTDTEAFF; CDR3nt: TGTGCCAGCCGGGCGGGGCAGACGGACACTGAAGCTTTCTTT
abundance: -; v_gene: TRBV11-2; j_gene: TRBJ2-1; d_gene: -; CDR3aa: CASSTPRGWPYNEQFF; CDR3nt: TGTGCCAGCAGCACGCCCCGAGGGTGGCCCTACAATGAGCAGTTCTTC
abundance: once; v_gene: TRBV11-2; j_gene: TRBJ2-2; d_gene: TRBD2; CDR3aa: CASRQTSGRAVGELFF; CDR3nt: TGTGCCAGCAGGCAAACTAGCGGGAGGGCCGTCGGGGAGCTGTTTTTT
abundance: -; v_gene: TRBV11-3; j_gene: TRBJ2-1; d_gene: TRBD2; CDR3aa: CASSTSGSSYNEQFF; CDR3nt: TGTGCCAGTAGCACTAGCGGGAGCTCCTACAATGAGCAGTTCTTC
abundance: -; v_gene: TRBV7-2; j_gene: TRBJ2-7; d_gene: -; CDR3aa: CASSTSSYEQYF; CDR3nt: TGTGCCAGCAGCACGAGCTCCTACGAGCAGTACTTC
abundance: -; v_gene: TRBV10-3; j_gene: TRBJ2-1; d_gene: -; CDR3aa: CAISDYRVTAYNEQFF; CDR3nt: TGTGCCATCAGTGATTACAGGGTCACTGCCTACAATGAGCAGTTCTTC
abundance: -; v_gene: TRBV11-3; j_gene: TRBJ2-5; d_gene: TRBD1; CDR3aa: CASSLFGTGGGGETQYF; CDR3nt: TGTGCCAGCAGCTTATTCGGGACAGGAGGGGGCGGAGAGACCCAGTACTTC
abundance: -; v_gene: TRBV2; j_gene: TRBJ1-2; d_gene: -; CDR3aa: CASSVEGPGYTF; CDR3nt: TGTGCCAGCAGTGTTGAGGGCCCGGGCTACACCTTC
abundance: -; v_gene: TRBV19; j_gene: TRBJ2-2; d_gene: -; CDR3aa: CASSGQSNTGELFF; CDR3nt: TGTGCCAGTAGTGGCCAGTCGAACACCGGGGAGCTGTTTTTT
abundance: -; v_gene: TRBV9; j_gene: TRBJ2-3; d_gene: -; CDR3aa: CASSVGFAITDTQYF; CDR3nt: TGTGCCAGCAGCGTAGGTTTTGCTATCACAGATACGCAGTATTTT
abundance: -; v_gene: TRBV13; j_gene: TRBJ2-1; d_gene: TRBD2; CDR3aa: CASSSSTSGRASEQFF; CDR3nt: TGTGCCAGCAGCTCTTCGACTAGCGGGAGGGCCAGTGAGCAGTTCTTC
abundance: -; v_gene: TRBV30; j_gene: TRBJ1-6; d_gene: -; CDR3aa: CAWSRQRISYNSPLHF; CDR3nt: TGTGCCTGGAGTAGACAGCGAATCTCCTATAATTCACCCCTCCACTTT
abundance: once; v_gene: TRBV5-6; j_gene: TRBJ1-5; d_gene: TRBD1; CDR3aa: CASSQGGPGVNHQPQHF; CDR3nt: TGTGCCAGCAGCCAAGGGGGCCCCGGAGTAAACCATCAGCCCCAGCATTTT
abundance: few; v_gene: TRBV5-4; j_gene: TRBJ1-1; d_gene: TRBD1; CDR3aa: CASRRDRVNTEAFF; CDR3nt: TGTGCCAGCAGACGGGACAGGGTGAACACTGAAGCTTTCTTT
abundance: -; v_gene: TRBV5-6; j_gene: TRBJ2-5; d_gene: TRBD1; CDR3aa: CASSLRDRQETQYF; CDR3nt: TGTGCCAGCAGCTTACGGGACAGACAAGAGACCCAGTACTTC
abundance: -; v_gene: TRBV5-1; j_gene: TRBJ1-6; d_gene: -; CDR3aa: CASSPDSTNSPLHF; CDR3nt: TGCGCCAGCAGCCCGGACAGTACCAATTCACCCCTCCACTTT
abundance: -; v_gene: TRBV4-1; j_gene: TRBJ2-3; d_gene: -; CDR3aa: CASSPLVPGTQYF; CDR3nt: TGCGCCAGCAGCCCCCTTGTACCGGGGACGCAGTATTTT
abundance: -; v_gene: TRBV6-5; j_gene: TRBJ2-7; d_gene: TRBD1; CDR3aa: CASSSGLGQGFYEQYF; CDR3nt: TGTGCCAGCAGTTCAGGGTTGGGACAGGGCTTTTACGAGCAGTACTTC
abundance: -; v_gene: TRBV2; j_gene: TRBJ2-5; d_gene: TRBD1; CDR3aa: CASSVDRKETQYF; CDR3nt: TGTGCCAGCAGTGTGGACAGGAAAGAGACCCAGTACTTC
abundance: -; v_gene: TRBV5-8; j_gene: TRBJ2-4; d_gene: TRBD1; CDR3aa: CASSRGTGASLEYF; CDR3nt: TGTGCCAGCAGCCGTGGGACAGGGGCTTCCCTCGAGTACTTC
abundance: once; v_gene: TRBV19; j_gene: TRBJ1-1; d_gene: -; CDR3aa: CASSSLQGPGPLTEAFF; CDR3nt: TGTGCCAGTAGTTCCCTTCAGGGCCCCGGCCCTCTCACTGAAGCTTTCTTT
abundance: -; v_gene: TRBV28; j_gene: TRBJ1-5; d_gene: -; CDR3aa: CASSFKGSGNQPQHF; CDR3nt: TGTGCCAGCAGTTTTAAGGGATCAGGGAATCAGCCCCAGCATTTT
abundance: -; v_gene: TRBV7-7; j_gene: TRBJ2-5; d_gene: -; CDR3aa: CASSSHVRQETQYF; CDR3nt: TGTGCCAGCAGCTCGCACGTGAGGCAAGAGACCCAGTACTTC
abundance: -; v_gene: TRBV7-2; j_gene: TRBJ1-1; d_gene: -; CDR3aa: CASSSPRVGASEAFF; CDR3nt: TGTGCCAGCAGCTCCCCCCGAGTAGGGGCTTCCGAAGCTTTCTTT
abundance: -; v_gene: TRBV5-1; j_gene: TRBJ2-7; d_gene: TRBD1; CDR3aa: CASSSNLPGQGVYEQYF; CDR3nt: TGCGCCAGCAGCAGCAACCTTCCGGGACAGGGGGTCTACGAGCAGTACTTC
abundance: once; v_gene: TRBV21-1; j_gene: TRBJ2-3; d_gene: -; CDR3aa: CASSNHRTQYF; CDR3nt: TGTGCCAGCAGCAATCACCGGACGCAGTATTTT
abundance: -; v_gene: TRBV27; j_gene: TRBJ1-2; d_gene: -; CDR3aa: CASSLSINRPMVGYTF; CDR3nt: TGTGCCAGCAGTTTATCGATTAACAGGCCTATGGTAGGCTACACCTTC
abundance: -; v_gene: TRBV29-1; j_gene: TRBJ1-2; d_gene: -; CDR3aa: CSVERQRGGYTF; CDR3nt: TGCAGCGTTGAACGACAGCGTGGTGGCTACACCTTC
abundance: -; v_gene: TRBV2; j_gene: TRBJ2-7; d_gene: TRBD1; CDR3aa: CASSFLGQGPSYEQYF; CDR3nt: TGTGCCAGCAGTTTCCTCGGACAGGGACCCTCCTACGAGCAGTACTTC
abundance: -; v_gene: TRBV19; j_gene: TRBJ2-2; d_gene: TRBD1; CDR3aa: CASSIWTGGDGGELFF; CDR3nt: TGTGCCAGTAGTATTTGGACAGGGGGCGATGGCGGGGAGCTGTTTTTT
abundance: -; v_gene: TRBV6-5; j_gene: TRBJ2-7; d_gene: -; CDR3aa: CASSAGYRGGYEQYF; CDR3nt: TGTGCCAGCAGTGCGGGGTACAGGGGAGGTTACGAGCAGTACTTC
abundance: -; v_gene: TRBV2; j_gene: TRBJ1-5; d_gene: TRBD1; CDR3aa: CASRRDSNSNQPQHF; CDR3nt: TGTGCCAGCAGACGGGACAGCAATAGCAATCAGCCCCAGCATTTT
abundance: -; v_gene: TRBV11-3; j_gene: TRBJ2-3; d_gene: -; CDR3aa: CASSLGLVTDTQYF; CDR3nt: TGTGCCAGCAGCTTAGGACTAGTAACAGATACGCAGTATTTT
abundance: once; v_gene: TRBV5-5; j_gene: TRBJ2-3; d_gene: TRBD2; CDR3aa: CASGTSGFTDTQYF; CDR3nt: TGTGCCAGCGGGACTAGCGGGTTCACAGATACGCAGTATTTT